Reported below is one T cell receptor (beta chain). Its cognate antigen has yet to be identified. Per-base quality was not reported, and no clone a single base away is much larger than it. This sample was included in a study of post-analysis software for immune sequencing data (dated by TCRdb to about 2015). Turning to the overall study: Relapsing-remitting, secondary progressive and progressive-relapsing multiple sclerosis were recorded as disease courses, and subtype annotation was lacking for some patients. Patient repertoires were compared against 10 to 12 previously published healthy control repertoires from donors aged roughly 6 to 28 years. A subset of samples was prepared in parallel using single-end sample barcoding, then pooled and co-amplified after Illumina adapter ligation. Broader findings and caveats from the paper: The multiple sclerosis patient group was slightly younger than the control group. Significantly higher frequencies in patients than in controls were found for roughly 5 TRBV segments, including TRBV5-6, TRBV5-1 and TRBV20-1. Multiple sclerosis patients had significantly lower normalized Chao1 diversity than controls, a result that suggests substantial peripheral T-cell clonal expansion. When samples were clustered directly using the F measure, samples prepared in the same batch co-clustered strongly, which prompted a batch-effect correction.

The CDR3 holds 14 amino acids from the cysteine to the phenylalanine. CDR3 DNA only is kept here, 42 bases in frame from base 1. The junction shows trimming of 6 bases on V and 0 bases on J, plus 10 bases between the germline ends. CDR1 and CDR2, looked up from the germline V gene, are SGHVS and FNYEAQ. To demonstrate the VDJtools post-analysis software, the study profiled TCR beta repertoires from the peripheral blood of 13 young patients with multiple sclerosis. The multiple sclerosis patients were children and adolescents between roughly 6 and 16 years of age. Receptor amplification or capture employed PCR. Sequencing was carried out with an Illumina HiSeq 2500. To reduce PCR and sequencing biases, unique molecular identifiers were built into the TCR beta cDNA libraries. Roughly 500,000 cDNA molecules were obtained per 1 to 10 million input T cells, so each molecule approximated one T cell. The patient libraries were prepared and sequenced with the same protocol used for the earlier healthy control dataset. Within a given batch, samples were prepared together, multiplexed and sequenced on the same HiSeq lane. In the authors' own workflow: MIGEC handled the raw barcoded reads, throwing out single-read molecular identifier groups before consensus assembly and CDR3 extraction. Clonotype tables were post-analysed with VDJtools, normalizing diversity by down-sampling all datasets to the smallest sample size. Repertoire overlap clustering matched CDR3 amino acid but not nucleotide sequences to correct batch-related cross-sample contamination. TCRdb's own reprocessing of the public reads used fastp at Q25 and MiXCR and kept productive beta chains. Rows are unified per CDR3 protein, each entry keeping the most common DNA and genes. The V and J calls were not made by the authors but by TCRdb's processing. This sample comprises under 900,000 distinct CDR3 sequences, approximately 53% of them detected only once. The top ten constitute roughly 4.4% of the sample.

The sample taken for sequencing was blood. The chain is made from TRBV7-6 and TRBJ2-3; D gene: possibly TRBD2, on 6 matching bases. The clonotype comes from a girl aged 10 to 17 with multiple sclerosis. CDR3 region: CASSAGSSTDTQYF. Read as DNA, the sequence is TGTGCCAGCAGTGCGGGGTCTAGCACAGATACGCAGTATTTT. With the portions outside the CDR3 filled from the reference TRBV7-6 and TRBJ2-3 genes, the complete variable region becomes GAGVSQSPRYKVTKRGQDVALRCDPISGHVSLYWYRQALGQGPEFLTYFNYEAQQDKSGLPNDRFSAERPEGSISTLTIQRTEQRDSAMYRCASSAGSSTDTQYFGPGTRLTVL.